This is a list of T cell receptor beta chains from one sample in a study of T-cell reconstitution after alpha-beta-depleted transplantation in children. MiXCR, run by TCRdb on the PCR reads, gives a single entry per CDR3 protein. There are about 980,000 distinct CDR3 sequences in the sample; roughly 29% occur only once, and roughly 30% lies in the top ten. Sequencing was performed on PBMCs, mostly from graft donor cells, taken 360 days after TCRalphabeta/CD19-depleted stem cell transplant. Source of these receptors: a boy under three years old who had a stem cell transplant for SCID, so the T cells may come from the graft donor. Each CDR3 is given with its conserved first and last residue. Fields, in order: J gene, V gene, D gene, clone size, CDR3 DNA, CDR3 protein. D genes are given only for firm matches. Clone size is not always given. Where it is, it says once, few, many or a class for expanded clones.

TRBJ2-1 TRBV11-1 TRBD2 - TGTGCCAGCAGCCCCATGGGGCGGGGGGCCGGCTCCTACAATGAGCAGTTCTTC CASSPMGRGAGSYNEQFF
TRBJ1-4 TRBV12-3/TRBV12-4 - - TGTTCCAGCAGTTTATCGGTACTAGGCGTTTACGAAAAACTGTTTTTT CSSSLSVLGVYEKLFF
TRBJ2-1 TRBV2 - once TGTGCCAGCAGTGACCCCGGGGGTGGGACAGAGTTTTACAATGAGCAGTTCTTC CASSDPGGGTEFYNEQFF
TRBJ2-3 TRBV20-1 - - TGCAGTGCTAGAGTTCGACTTCGGCGGGATACGCAGTATTTT CSARVRLRRDTQYF
TRBJ1-5 TRBV12-3/TRBV12-4 - few TGTGCCAGCAGTTTCGTTGGGGGACGGCCCAAGAATCAGCCCCAGCATTTT CASSFVGGRPKNQPQHF
TRBJ1-4 TRBV9 - few TGTGCCAGCAGCGAGGGGGGTGGTGGGCCAACTAATGAAAAACTGTTTTTT CASSEGGGGPTNEKLFF
TRBJ2-5 TRBV28 TRBD2 - TGTGCCAGCAGTTACCAGGGACTATCTGAGCAAGAGACCCAGTACTTC CASSYQGLSEQETQYF
TRBJ2-7 TRBV20-1 - - TGCAGTGCTAGAGATCCTCGGGGGAACGAGCAGTACTTC CSARDPRGNEQYF
TRBJ2-1 TRBV2 TRBD1 few TGTGCCAGCAGATCCGGGACAGGCAACAATGAGCAGTTCTTC CASRSGTGNNEQFF
TRBJ1-5 TRBV5-1 - - TGCGCCAGCAGCTTGGGGGATTACAATCAGCCCCAGCATTTT CASSLGDYNQPQHF
TRBJ1-5 TRBV27 - - TGTGCCAGCGCCTTAGGGGGGATGGGGCAGCCCCAGCATTTT CASALGGMGQPQHF